This entry concerns a single T cell receptor (beta chain). The sample comes from a study of blood T cell repertoires in COVID-19. Germline V CDR1 and CDR2: SGHKS, YYEKEE (reference sequence). The CDR3 is made up of 13 amino acids. Trimming removed 1 base from V and 2 bases from J, with 6 bases in between. Profiled with immunoSEQ multiplex PCR; TCRdb holds only in-frame clones, not every one. The repertoire has some 99,000 clones, 80% to 90% of them found once; the top ten carry 1.1%. The chain uses TRBV5-5 and TRBJ1-2; possible D gene TRBD1, 5 bases. What was sequenced was peripheral blood. The sequence derives from a human donor in a cohort sampled during active COVID-19. The CDR3 nucleotides are TGTGCCAGCAGCTTGCAGGGCAACTATGGCTACACCTTC. It encodes CASSLQGNYGYTF.